This entry lists 17 T cell receptor beta chains sequenced from one sample in a study of early stage breast cancer tumors. Libraries were prepared by immunoSEQ multiplex PCR; TCRdb keeps only in-frame clonotypes and omits some of them. The sample lists approximately 70,000 clones, around 80% occurring once. The sequenced sample consisted of blood. The receptors were sampled from a person in their 40s with breast cancer.

The rearrangement links TRBV5-1 to TRBJ2-5; D unclear. This CDR3 has 13 residues. Germline V CDR1 and CDR2: SGHRS, YFSETQ. V was clipped by 0 bases and J by 7 bases, with 10 bases between them. The CDR3 is CASSLGPARTQYF. CDR3 in DNA: TGCGCCAGCAGCTTGGGCCCTGCGCGGACCCAGTACTTC.

The CDR3 region is CSVGVGLNTEAFF. The CDR3 nucleotides read TGCAGCGTTGGGGTGGGACTGAACACTGAAGCTTTCTTT. The chain has TRBV29-1 and TRBJ1-1; TRBD1 might be the D (5 bases). The CDR3 totals 13 residues. V was trimmed by 4 bases and J by 0 bases, leaving 9 bases between them. Germline V lookup: CDR1 SQVTM, CDR2 ANQGSEA.

This clone was counted once. The V call is TRBV5-1, the J call TRBJ2-1; D unresolved. The CDR3 loop spans 16 amino acids. CDR1 and CDR2 from the germline V gene are SGHRS and YFSETQ. V lost 4 bases, J lost 5 bases, and 19 bases lay in between. The CDR3 region has the DNA TGCGCCAGCAGCCCTATCTCAGACGATTACGACAATGAGCAGTTCTTC. This gives the protein CASSPISDDYDNEQFF.

This clone is a singleton in its sample. The chain is built from TRBV7-9 and TRBJ2-1, with TRBD2 matching over 12 bases. CDR3 length equals 15 residues. Germline CDR1 SEHNR, CDR2 FQNEAQ (reference sequence). V dropped 7 bases and J dropped 5; count of bases not matched to a gene: 6. CDR3 protein: CASIGLAGTHNEQFF. The CDR3 coding sequence is TGTGCCAGCATCGGACTAGCGGGGACACACAATGAGCAGTTCTTC.

The chain carries TRBV28 and TRBJ2-7; D uncertain. CDR1 is MDHEN, CDR2 SYDVKM, per germline. V was pared by 8 bases and J by 6 bases, with 20 bases between. The CDR3 spans 14 residues. This CDR3 is CASSLALLVAEQYF. DNA of the CDR3: TGTGCCAGCTCCTTGGCCCTTCTGGTGGCCGAGCAGTACTTC.

The rearrangement links TRBV18 to TRBJ1-5; no clear D gene. This CDR3 contains 14 residues. CDR1 is KGHSH and CDR2 is LQKENI in the germline V gene. V lost 2 bases and J 2 bases, leaving 7 bases between the germline ends. The CDR3 is CASSPAAGNQPQHF. DNA for the CDR3: TGTGCCAGCTCACCAGCAGCGGGCAATCAGCCCCAGCATTTT.

The chain links TRBV2 to TRBJ2-5; 8 bases map to TRBD2. Germline V lookup: CDR1 SNHLY, CDR2 FYNNEI. The V and J ends lost 4 bases and 5 bases, in that order; junction bases with no gene match: 6. The CDR3 loop spans 14 amino acids. CDR3 DNA: TGTGCCAGCAGTGGACGGGAGGGCCTGGAGACCCAGTACTTC. Amino acid sequence: CASSGREGLETQYF.

The genes are TRBV7-9 and TRBJ1-2; 7 nucleotides align to TRBD1. After removal of 5 bases from V and 3 bases from J, the junction contained 3 bases not matched to a gene. From germline, CDR1 is SEHNR and CDR2 FQNEAQ (reference sequence). The CDR3 covers 13 residues. The CDR3 here is CASSRTGDYGYTF. The DNA for the CDR3 is TGTGCCAGCAGCCGTACAGGGGACTATGGCTACACCTTC.

The chain links TRBV28 to TRBJ2-7, with TRBD1 identical over 7 bases. V gave up 5 bases and J gave up 2 bases; unmatched junction bases: 3. CDR3 length: 13 residues. The germline V gene has CDR1 MDHEN and CDR2 SYDVKM. CDR3 loop: CASSRTGTYEQYF. The CDR3 DNA is TGTGCCAGCAGTCGGACAGGCACCTACGAGCAGTACTTC.

This clone was counted between two and nine times. The chain links TRBV28 to TRBJ1-5, with D perhaps matching TRBD1 (6 bases). Trimming took off 6 bases at V and 2 bases at J, with 8 bases between the two ends. The length of the CDR3 is 13 residues. CDR1 and CDR2 from the germline V gene are MDHEN and SYDVKM. The CDR3 is CASRRQGNQPQHF. DNA of the CDR3: TGTGCCAGCAGACGACAGGGCAATCAGCCCCAGCATTTT.

The chain is built from TRBV7-8 and TRBJ2-3, with TRBD2 matching over 8 bases. The CDR3 consists of 16 residues. The V segment lost 2 bases and the J segment 0 bases; nucleotides outside the gene matches: 4. CDR1 is SGHVS and CDR2 is FQNEAQ in the germline V gene. The CDR3 DNA reads as TGTGCCAGCAGCTTACTAGCGGGCACTAGCACAGATACGCAGTATTTT. Protein product: CASSLLAGTSTDTQYF.

This chain connects TRBV6-6 to TRBJ2-7; 7 bases align to TRBD1. CDR1 and CDR2 from the germline V gene are MNHNY and SVGAGI (reference sequence). The CDR3 is made up of 13 amino acids. Trimming removed 4 bases from V and 6 bases from J; junction bases left unmatched: 6. Written as DNA, the CDR3 is TGTGCCAGCAGTTCGACAGGGTATACCGAGCAGTACTTC. It translates to CASSSTGYTEQYF.

This chain joins TRBV30 and TRBJ1-3, with unresolved D. V was shortened by 4 bases and J by 2 bases, with 6 bases between the two germline ends. The CDR3 totals 12 residues. Germline V gene sequence: CDR1 GTSNPN, CDR2 SVGIG (reference sequence). CDR3 protein: CAWKGPGNTIYF. CDR3 DNA: TGTGCCTGGAAAGGGCCTGGAAACACCATATATTTT.

This chain connects TRBV19 to TRBJ1-1; no definite D call. V lost 7 bases, J lost 0 bases, and 18 bases lay in between. The germline gives CDR1 LNHDA, CDR2 SQIVND (reference sequence). This CDR3 has 16 amino acids. The CDR3 is CASTNRRNLMNTEAFF. For the CDR3, the DNA is TGTGCCAGTACCAATCGGCGGAACCTAATGAACACTGAAGCTTTCTTT.

CDR3 loop: CASSRTSGRNEQFF. In DNA form, the CDR3 reads TGTGCCAGCAGTAGGACTAGCGGGAGGAATGAGCAGTTCTTC. The chain is built from TRBV6-5 and TRBJ2-1; 14 bases are a match to TRBD2. This CDR3 contains 14 residues. Germline CDR1 MNHEY, CDR2 SVGAGI. With 5 bases clipped from V and 7 bases from J, the junction kept 1 base outside the gene matches.

The chain links TRBV28 to TRBJ1-5, with D possibly being TRBD1 (6 bases). The CDR3 loop spans 12 amino acids. Germline V gene sequence: CDR1 MDHEN, CDR2 SYDVKM. V lost 7 bases, J lost 7 bases, and 11 bases lay in between. CDR3 loop: CASNGGSQPQHF. The DNA of the CDR3 is TGTGCCAGCAACGGGGGCAGCCAGCCCCAGCATTTT.

This clone has only one observation. This chain uses TRBV6-1 with TRBJ2-1, with D uncertain. This CDR3 has 15 amino acids. V lost 3 bases and J 4 bases, leaving 13 bases between the germline ends. Per germline, CDR1 MNHNS and CDR2 SASEGT. DNA of the CDR3: TGTGCCAGCAGTGAGGGTCCAGCGTCTTACAATGAGCAGTTCTTC. Translated, it gives CASSEGPASYNEQFF.